The rows below give T cell receptor beta chains drawn from one sample of a study of beta chain features in type 1 diabetes. Generated by immunoSEQ multiplex PCR, the TCRdb table keeps only in-frame clones and is missing some. Counted here are some 160,000 clones, 9% occurring once; the ten biggest clones make up 0.7%. Sequencing was done on a sample of central memory CD4+ T cells from blood. All receptors derive from a woman in her twenties or thirties with type 1 diabetes. Each CDR3 is given with its conserved first and last residue. D genes are given only for firm matches. Some rows mark clone size as missing; the rest say once, few, many or name a class of expanded clone.

CASSFDRGGQPQHF,TGCGCCAGCAGCTTCGACAGGGGTGGACAGCCCCAGCATTTT,TRBV5-1,TRBJ1-5,few,TRBD1
CASSLDRRELSF,TGTGCCAGCAGCTTGGATAGGCGGGAGCTGTCCTTC,TRBV5-4,TRBJ2-7,NA,TRBD2
CASSLAGANVLTF,TGTGCCAGCAGCCTAGCTGGGGCCAACGTCCTGACTTTC,TRBV7-3,TRBJ2-6,few,NA
CASRSDRVSYEQYF,TGTGCCAGCAGGAGCGACAGGGTCTCCTACGAGCAGTACTTC,TRBV6-5,TRBJ2-7,few,TRBD1
CASSYTGEGEKLFF,TGTGCCAGCAGTTACACCGGGGAAGGCGAAAAACTGTTTTTT,TRBV6-5,TRBJ1-4,few,NA
CASRRDFHTQYF,TGTGCCAGCAGAAGGGACTTCCATACGCAGTATTTT,TRBV6-5,TRBJ2-3,NA,NA
CSEGLAGVADTQYF,TGCAGCGAGGGACTAGCGGGAGTGGCAGATACGCAGTATTTT,TRBV29-1,TRBJ2-3,NA,TRBD2
CASSGTDYTQHF,TGTGCCAGCAGTGGGACAGATTATACCCAGCATTTT,TRBV6-1,TRBJ1-5,few,NA
CASSFRGASTDTQYF,TGTGCCAGCAGCTTCAGGGGTGCTAGCACAGATACGCAGTATTTT,TRBV7-3,TRBJ2-3,few,NA
CASSKEGASCYGYTF,TGTGCCAGCAGCAAAGAGGGGGCGTCCTGCTATGGCTACACCTTC,TRBV21-1,TRBJ1-2,few,NA
CASSLDSRAGQETQYF,TGTGCCAGCAGCCTGGACTCCCGAGCGGGGCAAGAGACCCAGTACTTC,TRBV5-6,TRBJ2-5,few,TRBD2
CASSVETSEAGELFF,TGTGCCAGCAGCGTAGAAACTAGCGAGGCCGGGGAGCTGTTTTTT,TRBV9,TRBJ2-2,NA,TRBD2
CSVGDRGDYTF,TGCAGCGTTGGGGACAGGGGGGACTACACCTTC,TRBV29-1,TRBJ1-2,few,TRBD1
CAWSVPWGRLGNQPQHF,TGTGCCTGGAGTGTACCTTGGGGCCGTTTAGGAAATCAGCCCCAGCATTTT,TRBV30,TRBJ1-5,NA,NA
CASRRDTSNYGYTF,TGTGCCAGTAGACGGGACACATCTAACTATGGCTACACCTTC,TRBV19,TRBJ1-2,NA,NA
CASSEGGNQPQHF,TGTGCCAGCAGTGAGGGGGGTAATCAGCCCCAGCATTTT,TRBV2,TRBJ1-5,NA,NA
CASAHRGQGATEAFF,TGTGCCAGCGCACATCGAGGACAGGGTGCCACTGAAGCTTTCTTT,TRBV21-1,TRBJ1-1,NA,NA
CASSDKVREDNQPQHF,TGTGCCAGCAGCGATAAAGTCAGGGAGGACAATCAGCCCCAGCATTTT,TRBV7-8,TRBJ1-5,few,NA
CASSVQGVFTDTGELFF,TGTGCCAGTAGTGTACAGGGTGTGTTTACGGACACCGGGGAGCTGTTTTTT,TRBV19,TRBJ2-2,NA,NA
CASSLMSVSTDTQYF,TGTGCCAGCAGCTTAATGTCAGTTAGCACAGATACGCAGTATTTT,TRBV7-9,TRBJ2-3,few,NA
CASSQDNGYEQYF,TGCGCCAGCAGCCAAGATAACGGCTACGAGCAGTACTTC,TRBV4-1,TRBJ2-7,few,NA
CASSSNRERNEKLFF,TGTGCCAGCAGTAGCAACAGGGAGCGGAATGAAAAACTGTTTTTT,TRBV6-6,TRBJ1-4,NA,NA
CASSRQGGNQPQHF,TGTGCCAGCAGCCGCCAGGGCGGCAATCAGCCCCAGCATTTT,TRBV7-9,TRBJ1-5,few,NA
CASSLGQGNHNEQFF,TGCGCCAGCAGCCTGGGACAGGGGAATCACAATGAGCAGTTCTTC,TRBV4-1,TRBJ2-1,NA,TRBD1
CASSLEDGNNEQFF,TGTGCCAGCAGCTTAGAGGACGGGAACAATGAGCAGTTCTTC,TRBV13,TRBJ2-1,NA,NA
CASSIQQVGEAFF,TGTGCCAGTAGTATACAACAGGTCGGTGAAGCTTTCTTT,TRBV19,TRBJ1-1,NA,NA
CASSLQGAVEADTQYF,TGCGCCAGCAGCTTACAGGGGGCTGTAGAGGCAGATACGCAGTATTTT,TRBV5-1,TRBJ2-3,NA,TRBD1
CATSPGLAGENEQFF,TGTGCCACCAGCCCGGGACTAGCGGGAGAAAATGAGCAGTTCTTC,TRBV15,TRBJ2-1,few,TRBD2
CASSWGPGANVLTF,TGTGCCAGCAGTTGGGGCCCTGGGGCCAACGTCCTGACTTTC,TRBV6-6,TRBJ2-6,NA,NA
CASSPQTGATEAFF,TGTGCCAGCAGCCCACAAACAGGGGCCACTGAAGCTTTCTTT,TRBV7-9,TRBJ1-1,NA,TRBD1
CASRRTRSDTQYF,TGTGCCAGCCGACGGACTAGATCAGATACGCAGTATTTT,TRBV27,TRBJ2-3,NA,TRBD2
CASSQVLGQGTNTIYF,TGCGCCAGCAGCCAAGTGCTGGGACAGGGTACAAACACCATATATTTT,TRBV4-1,TRBJ1-3,few,TRBD1
CAISESTELGGTEAFF,TGTGCCATCAGTGAGTCGACTGAGTTAGGAGGGACTGAAGCTTTCTTT,TRBV6-1,TRBJ1-1,once,NA
CASSPSGGDTQYF,TGTGCCAGCAGCCCCAGCGGGGGGGATACGCAGTATTTT,TRBV4-2,TRBJ2-3,few,TRBD2
CAISGAAFF,TGTGCAATAAGCGGGGCAGCTTTCTTT,TRBV30,TRBJ1-1,few,NA
CAWSVWGLAGGNEQFF,TGTGCCTGGAGTGTATGGGGACTAGCGGGGGGCAATGAGCAGTTCTTC,TRBV30,TRBJ2-1,few,TRBD2
CASSLGSADYEQYF,TGCGCCAGCAGCTTGGGGAGCGCGGACTACGAGCAGTACTTC,TRBV5-1,TRBJ2-7,NA,NA
CASRKTGQDEKLFF,TGTGCCAGCAGGAAAACAGGGCAGGATGAAAAACTGTTTTTT,TRBV28,TRBJ1-4,NA,NA
CASSEDLARNNEQFF,TGTGCCAGCAGTGAAGACCTAGCGAGAAACAATGAGCAGTTCTTC,TRBV2,TRBJ2-1,few,NA
CASSFGLGANVLTF,TGTGCCAGCAGTTTCGGTCTCGGGGCCAACGTCCTGACTTTC,TRBV6-1,TRBJ2-6,few,NA
CAWRKPGQGAHNGYTF,TGTGCCTGGCGAAAACCGGGACAGGGGGCGCATAATGGCTACACCTTC,TRBV30,TRBJ1-2,few,TRBD1
CASSLGSGPRNEQFF,TGCGCCAGCAGCTTGGGGTCAGGGCCTCGCAATGAGCAGTTCTTC,TRBV5-1,TRBJ2-1,few,NA
CASSLGSSRGRLAQYF,TGTGCCAGCAGCTTAGGGTCGTCGCGGGGACGCTTGGCCCAGTACTTC,TRBV11-2,TRBJ2-5,NA,NA
CASSVEGRRSEKLFF,TGTGCCAGCAGCGTAGAAGGGAGAAGAAGTGAAAAACTGTTTTTT,TRBV9,TRBJ1-4,NA,NA
CASARTGADYGYTF,TGTGCCAGCGCCAGGACAGGGGCGGACTATGGCTACACCTTC,TRBV5-4,TRBJ1-2,many,TRBD1
CASSQGTGGDYGYTF,TGTGCCAGCAGCCAAGGGACAGGCGGGGACTATGGCTACACCTTC,TRBV9,TRBJ1-2,NA,TRBD1
CASSQVPGDYGYTF,TGTGCCAGCAGCCAAGTTCCGGGGGACTATGGCTACACCTTC,TRBV7-8,TRBJ1-2,few,NA
CAWSANGNQPQHF,TGTGCCTGGAGTGCTAACGGGAATCAGCCCCAGCATTTT,TRBV30,TRBJ1-5,few,NA
CASRQGAGNQPQHF,TGTGCCAGTAGGCAGGGGGCTGGCAATCAGCCCCAGCATTTT,TRBV19,TRBJ1-5,few,TRBD1
CAISESVGQGAPEAFF,TGTGCCATCAGTGAGTCGGTAGGACAGGGGGCCCCTGAAGCTTTCTTT,TRBV10-3,TRBJ1-1,few,TRBD1
CASSGVLTGELFF,TGTGCCAGTTCAGGGGTACTGACCGGGGAGCTGTTTTTT,TRBV2,TRBJ2-2,few,NA
CASSPGQGWSTGELFF,TGTGCCAGCAGCCCCGGACAGGGGTGGAGCACCGGGGAGCTGTTTTTT,TRBV27,TRBJ2-2,NA,TRBD1
CASSLNSGELFF,TGTGCCAGCAGCTTAAACTCCGGGGAGCTGTTTTTT,TRBV7-3,TRBJ2-2,few,NA